This is a list of T cell receptor beta chains from one sample in a study of T-cell memory formation after mild COVID-19. TCRdb reprocessed the 5' RACE reads via MiXCR and lists one record per CDR3 protein. This sample carries about 290,000 distinct CDR3 sequences, about 16% of them seen once, and the ten largest clones take about a fifth. The material sequenced was PBMCs or a T cell subset sorted from them (not recorded which). The receptor source for this set is a man aged 18 to 35 who had mild COVID-19 (a few samples of this study predate the infection). Cell type and time point are not known. CDR3s include the opening cysteine and the closing phenylalanine or tryptophan. The D gene is left open where the match is weak. Some rows mark clone size as missing; the rest say once, few, many or name a class of expanded clone.

d_gene: TRBD1
j_gene: TRBJ2-6
abundance: -
v_gene: TRBV5-6
CDR3aa: CASSWGQISGANVLTF
CDR3nt: TGTGCCAGCAGTTGGGGACAGATCTCTGGGGCCAACGTCCTGACTTTC

d_gene: -
j_gene: TRBJ2-2
abundance: -
v_gene: TRBV12-3/TRBV12-4
CDR3aa: CASTRVGPGELFF
CDR3nt: TGTGCCAGCACTCGAGTGGGTCCCGGGGAGCTGTTTTTT

d_gene: -
j_gene: TRBJ2-6
abundance: -
v_gene: TRBV7-3
CDR3aa: CASSLSPLLTGANVLTF
CDR3nt: TGTGCCAGCAGCTTATCTCCGTTGTTAACTGGGGCCAACGTCCTGACTTTC

d_gene: -
j_gene: TRBJ2-3
abundance: few
v_gene: TRBV6-6
CDR3aa: CASSYSLATDTQYF
CDR3nt: TGTGCCAGCAGTTATAGCCTAGCAACAGATACGCAGTATTTT

d_gene: -
j_gene: TRBJ2-5
abundance: many
v_gene: TRBV12-3/TRBV12-4
CDR3aa: CASSLGTEETQYF
CDR3nt: TGTGCCAGCAGTTTGGGGACTGAAGAGACCCAGTACTTC

d_gene: -
j_gene: TRBJ2-2
abundance: -
v_gene: TRBV3-1
CDR3aa: CASGSGTAPGELFF
CDR3nt: TGTGCCAGCGGGAGCGGGACAGCGCCCGGGGAGCTGTTTTTT

d_gene: -
j_gene: TRBJ2-5
abundance: -
v_gene: TRBV9
CDR3aa: CASSPTWSQETQYF
CDR3nt: TGTGCCAGCAGTCCGACGTGGTCACAAGAGACCCAGTACTTC

d_gene: -
j_gene: TRBJ2-3
abundance: -
v_gene: TRBV7-9
CDR3aa: CASTEVSTDTQYF
CDR3nt: TGTGCCAGCACCGAGGTTTCCACAGATACGCAGTATTTT

d_gene: -
j_gene: TRBJ2-3
abundance: -
v_gene: TRBV5-1
CDR3aa: CASSPYRTDTQYF
CDR3nt: TGCGCCAGCAGCCCGTACCGTACAGATACGCAGTATTTT

d_gene: -
j_gene: TRBJ1-2
abundance: few
v_gene: TRBV5-6
CDR3aa: CASSQPPAAGYTF
CDR3nt: TGTGCCAGCAGCCAACCACCCGCAGCAGGCTACACCTTC

d_gene: TRBD1
j_gene: TRBJ2-6
abundance: -
v_gene: TRBV5-1
CDR3aa: CASSLRDRVSSGANVLTF
CDR3nt: TGCGCCAGCAGTCTGCGGGACAGGGTCTCCTCTGGGGCCAACGTCCTGACTTTC

d_gene: TRBD2
j_gene: TRBJ2-3
abundance: many
v_gene: TRBV12-5
CDR3aa: CASGLGGGAPEDTQYF
CDR3nt: TGTGCTAGTGGTTTGGGCGGGGGGGCCCCCGAAGATACGCAGTATTTT

d_gene: -
j_gene: TRBJ1-1
abundance: few
v_gene: TRBV6-5
CDR3aa: CASSTGLSDTEAFF
CDR3nt: TGTGCCAGCAGTACCGGTTTGTCGGACACTGAAGCTTTCTTT

d_gene: TRBD1
j_gene: TRBJ1-1
abundance: many
v_gene: TRBV12-3/TRBV12-4
CDR3aa: CASSFDRATEAFF
CDR3nt: TGTGCCAGCAGTTTCGACAGGGCCACTGAAGCTTTCTTT

d_gene: -
j_gene: TRBJ1-1
abundance: -
v_gene: TRBV6-2/TRBV6-3
CDR3aa: CASRGSGETEAFF
CDR3nt: TGTGCCAGCAGGGGAAGCGGGGAGACTGAAGCTTTCTTT